Listed here are 13 T cell receptor beta chains from one sample, sequenced in a study of cytomegalovirus exposure and HLA in healthy donors. Use of 60 Vbeta and 13 Jbeta primers characterized the PCR. Produced via immunoSEQ multiplex PCR; TCRdb's table is partial and in-frame only. The data hold just over 200,000 clones, with approximately 70% observed a single time. What was sequenced was PBMCs. The receptors stem from a middle-aged man in good health and CMV-seropositive.

The sample holds one count of this clone. V gene TRBV5-5 combines with J gene TRBJ2-7; 8 bases agree with TRBD1. CDR1 is SGHKS and CDR2 is YYEKEE in the germline V gene (reference sequence). J lost 7 bases, V lost 7 bases, and 16 bases had no gene match. The CDR3 has 15 residues. The CDR3 DNA sequence: TGTGCCAGCTCCAATTGGTGGCAGGGGGCAGGGGAGCAGTACTTC. This translates into CASSNWWQGAGEQYF.

In its sample, this clone was seen a few times. The chain combines TRBV5-1 with TRBJ2-1; 11 bases are shared with TRBD1. This CDR3 has 16 amino acids. CDR1 and CDR2 from the germline V gene are SGHRS and YFSETQ. J gave up 7 bases and V 0 bases, and 6 bases lay outside the gene matches. The CDR3 sequence: CASSLAGQGAINEQFF. CDR3 sequence (DNA): TGCGCCAGCAGCTTGGCCGGACAGGGGGCAATTAATGAGCAGTTCTTC. Looking up the rest from reference TRBV5-1 and TRBJ2-1 gives the full variable domain: KAGVTQTPRYLIKTRGQQVTLSCSPISGHRSVSWYQQTPGQGLQFLFEYFSETQRNKGNFPGRFSGRQFSNSRSEMNVSTLELGDSALYLCASSLAGQGAINEQFFGPGTRLTVL.

The rearrangement joins TRBV5-6 to TRBJ2-5; the D is unclear. CDR1 and CDR2 (germline): SGHDT, YYEEEE. The length of the CDR3 is 13 residues. V was trimmed by 2 bases and J by 5 bases, leaving 10 bases between them. For the CDR3, the DNA is TGTGCCAGCAGCTTCAGTGTCTGGGAGACCCAGTACTTC. This encodes CASSFSVWETQYF.

The chain combines TRBV5-4 with TRBJ1-6; D perhaps matches TRBD1 (6 bases). The germline V gene encodes CDR1 SGHNT and CDR2 YYREEE (reference sequence). The CDR3 has 13 residues. The V end lost 3 bases, the J end lost 8 bases, and 9 bases lay between the germline ends. The CDR3 region is CASSSRQDSPLHF. The CDR3 coding sequence is TGTGCCAGCAGCTCTAGACAGGATTCACCCCTCCACTTT. Full variable domain (rest looked up from reference TRBV5-4 and TRBJ1-6): ETGVTQSPTHLIKTRGQQVTLRCSSQSGHNTVSWYQQALGQGPQFIFQYYREEENGRGNFPPRFSGLQFPNYSSELNVNALELDDSALYLCASSSRQDSPLHFGNGTRLTVT.

The rearrangement uses TRBV5-1 and TRBJ1-4; 8 nucleotides align to TRBD1. J was trimmed by 3 bases and V by 2 bases; bases with no gene match: 9. The CDR3 consists of 17 residues. Germline V gene sequence: CDR1 SGHRS, CDR2 YFSETQ. The CDR3 region has the DNA TGCGCCAGCAGCTTAGGGGTCCGGACAGGGTCTAATGAAAAACTGTTTTTT. Amino acid sequence: CASSLGVRTGSNEKLFF.

The sample holds one count of this clone. The chain joins TRBV6-1 to TRBJ2-5, with 7 bases identical to TRBD2. V was pared by 1 base and J by 1 base, with 12 bases of the junction left unmatched. Germline CDR1 reads MNHNS; CDR2 reads SASEGT. CDR3 length: 18 residues. CDR3 sequence reads: CASSEDMMVSGVQETQYF. The DNA for the CDR3 is TGTGCCAGCAGTGAAGATATGATGGTCAGCGGGGTCCAAGAGACCCAGTACTTC.

This clone came up a few times. This chain uses TRBV18 with TRBJ1-1; D gene unclear. From germline, CDR1 is KGHSH and CDR2 LQKENI. This CDR3 region has 16 residues. With 3 bases removed from V and 7 bases from J, the gap between germline ends came to 21 bases. The CDR3 region is CASSPRPPGGGGEAFF. CDR3 bases: TGTGCCAGCTCACCTCGTCCTCCAGGCGGAGGAGGTGAAGCTTTCTTT. The variable domain in full, with the rest retrieved from reference TRBV18 and TRBJ1-1, is NAGVMQNPRHLVRRRGQEARLRCSPMKGHSHVYWYRQLPEEGLKFMVYLQKENIIDESGMPKERFSAEFPKEGPSILRIQQVVRGDSAAYFCASSPRPPGGGGEAFFGQGTRLTVV.

This clone is a singleton in its sample. This chain links TRBV27 with TRBJ2-7, with a possible D match to TRBD2 (5 bases). The ends were cut back, 5 bases at V and 2 bases at J, with 10 bases in the middle. This CDR3 region has 13 residues. Germline-derived CDR1 and CDR2 are MNHEY and SMNVEV (reference sequence). CDR3 nucleotides: TGTGCCAGCAGTCCCCGGCGGGCCTACGAGCAGTACTTC. Translation: CASSPRRAYEQYF.

V usage is TRBV18 and J usage is TRBJ1-1; TRBD1 aligns across 10 bases. V shed 2 bases and J 6 bases; nucleotides not matched to a gene: 6. Germline V gene data show CDR1 as KGHSH and CDR2 as LQKENI. The CDR3 has 15 residues. The CDR3 sequence is CASSPSGTGVAEAFF. CDR3 nucleotide sequence: TGTGCCAGCTCACCATCGGGGACAGGGGTTGCTGAAGCTTTCTTT.

This clone was seen only a few times. This chain joins TRBV11-2 and TRBJ2-2, with 7 bases that match TRBD1. Trimming cost V 5 bases and J 3 bases; bases outside gene matches: 3. The CDR3 sequence is 14 residues long. Per the germline V gene, CDR1 is SGHAT and CDR2 is FQNNGV. CDR3 nucleotide sequence: TGTGCCAGCAGCCTACAGGGGTACACCGGGGAGCTGTTTTTT. This codes for CASSLQGYTGELFF.

In regard to this clone: The same CDR3 arises from other DNA sequences in this sample as well. This chain uses TRBV5-1 with TRBJ2-5; the match to TRBD2 covers 7 bases. This CDR3 has 13 residues. V shed 4 bases and J 1 base; nucleotides not matched to a gene: 1. Germline V gene sequence: CDR1 SGHRS, CDR2 YFSETQ. The CDR3 region has the DNA TGCGCCAGCAGCCCGGGGGGCCAAGAGACCCAGTACTTC. This translates into CASSPGGQETQYF.

The chain recombines TRBV2 with TRBJ2-5; TRBD1 might be the D (6 bases). The germline gives CDR1 SNHLY, CDR2 FYNNEI. V lost 6 bases and J lost 6, with 11 bases in between. The CDR3 consists of 12 residues. CDR3: CASRSGVKTQYF. The CDR3 DNA reads as TGTGCCAGCAGGTCAGGGGTGAAGACCCAGTACTTC.

This clone occurred a few times. The chain links TRBV5-1 to TRBJ1-1; D is uncertain. Trimming stripped 0 bases from V and 2 bases from J, with 8 bases between. Per the germline V gene, CDR1 is SGHRS and CDR2 is YFSETQ. CDR3 length: 14 residues. The CDR3 protein is CASSLVEGNTEAFF. The DNA of the CDR3 is TGCGCCAGCAGCTTGGTCGAGGGTAACACTGAAGCTTTCTTT.